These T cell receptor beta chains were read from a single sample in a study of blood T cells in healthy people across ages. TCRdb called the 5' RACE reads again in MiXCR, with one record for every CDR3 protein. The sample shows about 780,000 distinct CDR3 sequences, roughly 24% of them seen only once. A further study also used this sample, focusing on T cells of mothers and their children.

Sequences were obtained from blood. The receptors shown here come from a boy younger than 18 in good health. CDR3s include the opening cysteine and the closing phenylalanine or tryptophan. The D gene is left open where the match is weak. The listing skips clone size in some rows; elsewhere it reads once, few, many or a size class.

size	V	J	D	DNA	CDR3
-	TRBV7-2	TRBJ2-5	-	TGTGCCAGCAGCTTTCAGACTAGCACAGGGGAGACCCAGTACTTC	CASSFQTSTGETQYF
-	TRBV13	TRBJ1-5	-	TGTGCCAGCGGCTTAGGTCAAGAACAGCCCCAGCATTTT	CASGLGQEQPQHF
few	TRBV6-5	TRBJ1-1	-	TGTGCCACCGGTAGGGGTGACACTGAAGCTTTCTTT	CATGRGDTEAFF
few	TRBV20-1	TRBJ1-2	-	TGCAGTGCTAGAGAGGGGGACATAACTGGCTACACCTTC	CSAREGDITGYTF
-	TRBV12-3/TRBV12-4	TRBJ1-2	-	TGTGCCAGCAGTTTCCCAGGGACCTATGGCTACACCTTC	CASSFPGTYGYTF
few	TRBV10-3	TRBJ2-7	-	TGTGCCATCAGTGAACGGACAGCCTCTTTTGAGCAGTACTTC	CAISERTASFEQYF
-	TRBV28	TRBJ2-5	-	TGTGCCAGCAGTGACCGGGTCCCCGGGGAGACCCAGTACTTC	CASSDRVPGETQYF
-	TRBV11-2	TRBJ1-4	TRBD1	TGTGCCAGCAGCCCGCCAGGGGGAAAACTGTTTTTT	CASSPPGGKLFF
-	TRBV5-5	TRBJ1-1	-	TGTGCCAGCAGCCTGGAAGGGTTTGGGACTGAAGCTTTCTTT	CASSLEGFGTEAFF
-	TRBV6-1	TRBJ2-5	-	TGTGCCAGCAGTGAAGCGTCGACAGAAGCCCAAGAGACCCAGTACTTC	CASSEASTEAQETQYF
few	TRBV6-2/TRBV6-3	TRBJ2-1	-	TGTGCCAGCAGATCGAGGAGCCCGGGGAATGAGCAGTTCTTC	CASRSRSPGNEQFF
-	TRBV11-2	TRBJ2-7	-	TGTGCCAGCAGCTCCGCATCGGGGACTTACTACGAGCAGTACTTC	CASSSASGTYYEQYF
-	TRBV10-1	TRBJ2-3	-	TGCGCCAGCAGTGGCGGGCCAGGGGGCACAGATACGCAGTATTTT	CASSGGPGGTDTQYF
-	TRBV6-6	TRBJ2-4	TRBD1	TGTGCCAGCAGCCGTGGACAGGGTGATGGTATTCAGTACTTC	CASSRGQGDGIQYF
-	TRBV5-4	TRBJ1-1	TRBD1	TGTGCCAGCAGCCCAGGAGTGGACAGGAAGGATGTAGCTTTCTTT	CASSPGVDRKDVAFF
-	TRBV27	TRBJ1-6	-	TGTGCCAGCAGTCCAACCCCAAACTCAGGGCGGTATAATTCACCCCTCCACTTT	CASSPTPNSGRYNSPLHF
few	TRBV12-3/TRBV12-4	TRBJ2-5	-	TGTGCCAGCAGTTTATTTTGGGCCACCGAGCAAGAGACCCAGTACTTC	CASSLFWATEQETQYF
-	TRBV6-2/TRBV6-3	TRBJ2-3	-	TGTGCCAGCAGTTACGGCCTGACTGAATCAACGCAGTATTTT	CASSYGLTESTQYF
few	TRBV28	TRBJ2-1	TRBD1	TGTGCCAGCAGTTCCGGACAGGGACGGGCGGAGCAGTTCTTC	CASSSGQGRAEQFF
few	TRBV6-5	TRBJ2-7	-	TGTGCCAGCAGTTACTCGAAGGGGGTCGAGCAGTACTTC	CASSYSKGVEQYF
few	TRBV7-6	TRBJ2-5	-	TGTGCCAGCAGCTTATCGGTTGGGCAGATTACCCTTCAAGGAGAGACCCAGTACTTC	CASSLSVGQITLQGETQYF
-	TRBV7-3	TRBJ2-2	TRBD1	TGTGCCAGCAGCCGGGACAGCACCACGAGGGAGCTGTTTTTT	CASSRDSTTRELFF
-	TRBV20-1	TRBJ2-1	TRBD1	TGCAGTGCCGGGACAGGAGACTACAATGAGCAGTTCTTC	CSAGTGDYNEQFF
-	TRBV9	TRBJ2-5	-	TGTGCCAGCAGCGTAGAGGGCCTCCAAGAGACCCAGTACTTC	CASSVEGLQETQYF
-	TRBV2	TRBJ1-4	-	TGTGCCAGCAGTGACTCACAGGAAAATGAAAAACTGTTTTTT	CASSDSQENEKLFF
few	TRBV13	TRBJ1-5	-	TGTGCCAGCAGCCCCGGACCTGATCAGCCCCAGCATTTT	CASSPGPDQPQHF
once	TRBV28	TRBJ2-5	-	TGTGCCAGCACAGGAGGGTACGGGGCGCAAGAGACCCAGTACTTC	CASTGGYGAQETQYF
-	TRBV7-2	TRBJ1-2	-	TGTGCCAGCAGCTTTTATGGGGGCATAGATGGCTACACCTTC	CASSFYGGIDGYTF
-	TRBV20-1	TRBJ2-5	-	TGCAGTGCTAAAAAGGGGGTGGCTAGTCGACTGGTAGAGACCCAGTACTTC	CSAKKGVASRLVETQYF
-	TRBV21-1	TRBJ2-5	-	TGTGCCAGCAGCAGACCTCTGGGGACAGGGGACCAAGAGACCCAGTACTTC	CASSRPLGTGDQETQYF
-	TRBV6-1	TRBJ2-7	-	TGTGCCAGCAGTGAAGACAGATTAACCTACGAGCAGTACTTC	CASSEDRLTYEQYF
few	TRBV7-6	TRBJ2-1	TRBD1	TGTGCCAGCTCCGGGGGACAGGGTTTTGATGAGCAGTTCTTC	CASSGGQGFDEQFF
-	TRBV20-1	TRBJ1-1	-	TGCAGTGCCCACGGAGGGGATATGAACACTGGAGCTTTCTTT	CSAHGGDMNTGAFF
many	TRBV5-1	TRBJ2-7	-	TGCGCCAGCAGCTTCGTGGGGTACGAGCAGTACTTC	CASSFVGYEQYF
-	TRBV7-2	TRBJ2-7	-	TGTGCCAGCAGCTTAGTCGTAACAACCTACGAGCAGTACTTC	CASSLVVTTYEQYF
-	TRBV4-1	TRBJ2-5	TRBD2	TGCGCCAGCAGCCAAGATTTCTCGCGGGGGACGATACAAGAGACCCAGTACTTC	CASSQDFSRGTIQETQYF
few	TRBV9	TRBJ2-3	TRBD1	TGTGCCAGCAGCGTAGGGGGACAGGGACGTGATACGCAGTATTTT	CASSVGGQGRDTQYF
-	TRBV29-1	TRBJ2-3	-	TGCAGCGTTGAAGACCCCCCCACAGATACGCAGTATTTT	CSVEDPPTDTQYF
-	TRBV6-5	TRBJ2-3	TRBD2	TGTGCCAGCAACTCCGTAGCGGGCGGCTTGGGTACGCAGTATTTT	CASNSVAGGLGTQYF
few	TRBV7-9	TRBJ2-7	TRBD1	TGTGCCAGCAGACCTCCGGGACAGGACCCTTCCTACGAGCAGTACTTC	CASRPPGQDPSYEQYF
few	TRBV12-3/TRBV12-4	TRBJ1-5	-	TGTGCCAGCAGTTTAGGCAGGGACAATCAGCCCCAGCATTTT	CASSLGRDNQPQHF
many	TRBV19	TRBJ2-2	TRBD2	TGTGCCAGTAGTATAGGGCCTAGCGGGGGGAACACCGGGGAGCTGTTTTTT	CASSIGPSGGNTGELFF
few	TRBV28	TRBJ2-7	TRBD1	TGTGCCAGCAGTTTATCGACGACAGGGCCCTACGAGCAGTACTTC	CASSLSTTGPYEQYF
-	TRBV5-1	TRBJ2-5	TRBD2	TGCGCCAGCAGCTCAAAGGGGACTAGCGGTTCCCAGGAGGCCCAGTACTTC	CASSSKGTSGSQEAQYF
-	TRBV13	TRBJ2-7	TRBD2	TGTGCCAGCAGCTTAAAGAAAGCTAGCGGGGGTAGGAGCTCCTACGAGCAGTACTTC	CASSLKKASGGRSSYEQYF
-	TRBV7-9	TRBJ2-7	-	TGTGCCAGCAGGTCCCGAAGGGATGGGGAGCAGTACTTC	CASRSRRDGEQYF
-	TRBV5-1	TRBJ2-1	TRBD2	TGCGCCAGCAGCTCGACTAGCGGAACCTACAATGAGCAGTTCTTC	CASSSTSGTYNEQFF
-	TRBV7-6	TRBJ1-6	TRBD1	TGTGCCAGCAGCTCCCGGACAGGGAACGATTCACCCCTCCACTTT	CASSSRTGNDSPLHF
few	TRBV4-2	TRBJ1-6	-	TGTGCCAGCAGCCAGGATACAGCCGAATATAATTCACCCCTCCACTTT	CASSQDTAEYNSPLHF
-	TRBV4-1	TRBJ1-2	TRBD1	TGCGCCAGCAGCCAAGAAAGGGAGACAGGGCCTTCAGGATATGGCTACACCTTC	CASSQERETGPSGYGYTF
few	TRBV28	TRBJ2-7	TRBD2	TGTGCCAGCAGCTTGGTAGCGGGGCGGCCCTACGAGCAGTACTTC	CASSLVAGRPYEQYF
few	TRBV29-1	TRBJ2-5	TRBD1	TGCAGCGTTGATTCGGGACAGGGACAAGAGACCCAGTACTTC	CSVDSGQGQETQYF
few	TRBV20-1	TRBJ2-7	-	TGCAGTGCTTGGACAGCCTCCTACGAGCAGTACTTC	CSAWTASYEQYF